These 23 T cell receptor beta chains were sequenced from one sample in a study of T cell responses to AZD1222 COVID-19 vaccine listed by TCRdb under 2021. The meaning of the sample's time point label: baseline before first vaccination. The library was produced with the immunoSEQ multiplex PCR assay. Not all clones reach the TCRdb copy of this immuneACCESS table, which keeps in-frame sequences only. Checked studies attribute under half of the gap to unresolved V genes and leave the rest unexplained. For this sample there are around 140,000 clones; over 75% appear just once. In total, the top ten clones hold around 1.6% of the sample. Sequenced here: peripheral blood, sampled on day 0 of AZD1222 vaccination. The receptors originated from an adult in good health.

The V gene is TRBV5-1, the J gene TRBJ2-2; 11 bases align to TRBD2. V was clipped by 1 base and J by 10 bases; unmatched bases: 9. The germline V gene has CDR1 SGHRS and CDR2 YFSETQ. The CDR3 extends over 16 amino acids. As DNA, the CDR3 is TGCGCCAGCAGCTTGATCCTAGCGGGAGGTTCGGAGGAGCTGTTTTTT. It yields the protein CASSLILAGGSEELFF.

The rearrangement joins TRBV27 to TRBJ1-6; D not certain. V was clipped by 5 bases and J by 4 bases, with 12 bases between them. Germline values: CDR1 MNHEY, CDR2 SMNVEV (reference sequence). This CDR3 is 15 amino acids long. The CDR3 DNA follows: TGTGCCAGCAGTCCTGCAGATAGTTATAATTCACCCCTCCACTTT. It specifies CASSPADSYNSPLHF.

This rearrangement joins TRBV6-5 to TRBJ1-1; D not certain. The CDR3 extends over 14 amino acids. The germline V gene encodes CDR1 MNHEY and CDR2 SVGAGI. V was trimmed by 4 bases and J by 2 bases, leaving 11 bases between them. CDR3 coding DNA: TGTGCCAGCAGTTTCCTACCGGGAAACACTGAAGCTTTCTTT. Encoded protein: CASSFLPGNTEAFF.

The chain couples TRBV27 to TRBJ2-7, with 7 bases lining up with TRBD1. Looked up from germline, CDR1 is MNHEY and CDR2 is SMNVEV (reference sequence). V dropped 7 bases and J dropped 7; count of bases not matched to a gene: 10. This CDR3 is built from 13 residues. CDR3 bases: TGTGCCAGCATGAACAGGGGCAATAGGGAGCAGTACTTC. It specifies CASMNRGNREQYF.

As for this clone: An end of the junction does not agree with germline; a read error may underlie this. The chain joins TRBV5-1 to TRBJ1-1, with 7 positions matching TRBD1. Germline loops: CDR1 SGHRS, CDR2 YFSETQ. The CDR3 runs to 14 residues. For the CDR3, the DNA is TGCGCCAGCAGGGGCGTGACAGGGAACAGTGAAGCTTTCTTT. It specifies CASRGVTGNSEAFF.

This clone was picked up one time. This sequence joins TRBV7-2 and TRBJ1-1; D remains unclear. Trimming took off 0 bases at V and 4 bases at J, with 9 bases between the two ends. CDR3 length equals 14 residues. Germline V gene data show CDR1 as SGHTA and CDR2 as FQGNSA. Here the CDR3 reads CASSLARSVTEAFF. The CDR3 region has the DNA TGTGCCAGCAGCTTAGCCCGCAGTGTCACTGAAGCTTTCTTT.

The chain carries TRBV19 and TRBJ2-5; a weak D match, TRBD1 (5 bases). CDR3 size: 13 residues. CDR1 is LNHDA and CDR2 is SQIVND in the germline V gene (reference sequence). Between the trimmed V and J ends, which lost 4 bases and 1 base, there was a span of 7 bases. CDR3 sequence: CASSTRVQETQYF. The CDR3 DNA follows: TGTGCCAGTAGTACCAGGGTCCAAGAGACCCAGTACTTC.

The rearrangement uses TRBV9 and TRBJ2-1; TRBD2 might be the D (5 bases). Germline V gives CDR1 SGDLS, CDR2 YYNGEE. This CDR3 comprises 14 residues. V was pared by 2 bases and J by 5 bases, with 11 bases between. The CDR3 coding sequence is TGTGCCAGCAGCGTTGGACTTACGGACAATGAGCAGTTCTTC. Its protein is CASSVGLTDNEQFF.

This rearrangement joins TRBV7-8 to TRBJ1-1, with D unclear. This CDR3 comprises 13 residues. Trimming pared 5 bases from V and 1 base from J, leaving 8 bases between. Germline CDR1 is SGHVS and CDR2 is FQNEAQ. The CDR3 spells CASSPGGNTEAFF. Written as DNA, the CDR3 is TGTGCCAGCAGCCCCGGCGGGAACACTGAAGCTTTCTTT.

V gene TRBV5-8 combines with J gene TRBJ1-4, with a possible D match to TRBD1 (5 bases). Trimming left V 2 bases short and J 11 bases short, with 16 bases between. Germline CDR1 reads SGHTS; CDR2 reads YDEGEE. The CDR3 has 14 amino acids. This chain's CDR3 is CASSFNVAGGKLFF. The CDR3 DNA follows: TGTGCCAGCAGCTTTAATGTGGCGGGGGGGAAACTGTTTTTT.

The J gene is TRBJ1-1, the V gene TRBV6-5, with unresolved D. The CDR3 is made up of 13 amino acids. Germline V gene lookup returns CDR1 MNHEY and CDR2 SVGAGI. The V and J ends lost 5 bases and 1 base respectively, with 8 bases between them. The CDR3 nucleotides read TGTGCCAGCAGTCAGTTCGGGAACACTGAAGCTTTCTTT. Translated, it gives CASSQFGNTEAFF.

This clone was seen once. The chain employs TRBV27 and TRBJ1-5, with D possibly matching TRBD1 (6 bases). Trimming took off 1 base at V and 0 bases at J, with 13 bases between the two ends. Germline V gene sequence: CDR1 MNHEY, CDR2 SMNVEV (reference sequence). The CDR3 has 17 residues. CDR3 amino acids: CASSLWGARGSNQPQHF. CDR3 nucleotides: TGTGCCAGCAGTTTATGGGGGGCGCGCGGTAGCAATCAGCCCCAGCATTTT.

V and J are TRBV15 and TRBJ1-1; D is uncertain. CDR1 and CDR2 from the germline V gene are LNHNV and YYDKDF (reference sequence). The CDR3 runs to 15 residues. Trimming removed 1 base at V and 0 bases at J, with 9 bases between. The CDR3 sequence: CATSRAGRLNTEAFF. The CDR3 DNA reads TGTGCCACCAGCAGAGCCGGACGGTTGAACACTGAAGCTTTCTTT.

The J gene is TRBJ2-1, the V gene TRBV9; D is ambiguous. V lost 0 bases and J 3 bases, leaving 10 bases between the germline ends. The CDR3 consists of 15 residues. Germline CDR1 and CDR2: SGDLS and YYNGEE. In DNA form, the CDR3 reads TGTGCCAGCAGCGTAGGTATGCACCTCTACAATGAGCAGTTCTTC. Residues: CASSVGMHLYNEQFF.

V is TRBV7-9 and J is TRBJ1-2, with D hard to call. Trimming shortened V by 5 bases and J by 0 bases, and 16 bases separated the two germline ends. Germline CDR1 SEHNR, CDR2 FQNEAQ (reference sequence). This CDR3 is built from 16 residues. CDR3 in DNA: TGTGCCAGCAGCCCTAAAATCACAGAAACTAACTATGGCTACACCTTC. Its translation: CASSPKITETNYGYTF.

The genes are TRBV24-1 and TRBJ2-2, with a tentative D call TRBD2 (6 bases). Trimming shortened V by 5 bases and J by 3 bases, and 9 bases separated the two germline ends. This CDR3 spans 14 amino acids. CDR1 KGHDR and CDR2 SFDVKD come from the germline V gene. CDR3 residues: CATSGTGDTGELFF. The CDR3 bases are TGTGCCACCAGTGGGACGGGGGACACCGGGGAGCTGTTTTTT.

The chain recombines TRBV7-6 with TRBJ2-5; 10 bases map to TRBD2. The CDR3 consists of 19 residues. In germline, CDR1 is SGHVS, CDR2 FNYEAQ. V shed 1 base, J shed 2 bases, and the junction held 13 bases outside the gene matches. This CDR3 reads CASSLGLSGGGLEQETQYF. CDR3 bases: TGTGCCAGCAGCTTAGGACTAAGCGGGGGGGGCCTAGAGCAAGAGACCCAGTACTTC. Filled out from reference TRBV7-6 and TRBJ2-5, the complete variable domain reads GAGVSQSPRYKVTKRGQDVALRCDPISGHVSLYWYRQALGQGPEFLTYFNYEAQQDKSGLPNDRFSAERPEGSISTLTIQRTEQRDSAMYRCASSLGLSGGGLEQETQYFGPGTRLLVL.

A single count supports this clone. The chain carries TRBV12-3 or TRBV12-4 and TRBJ1-2; D is unresolved. V was pared by 5 bases and J by 4 bases, with 11 bases between. The CDR3 covers 13 residues. The CDR3 DNA follows: TGTGCCAGCAGTGTAGATCGTCGCTATGGCTACACCTTC. Residues: CASSVDRRYGYTF.

The J gene is TRBJ2-7, the V gene TRBV5-5; D call uncertain. The CDR3 consists of 13 residues. V was cut by 0 bases and J by 6 bases, with 10 bases left in between. The germline V gene has CDR1 SGHKS and CDR2 YYEKEE (reference sequence). This CDR3 reads CASSLGWNREQYF. The CDR3 DNA reads as TGTGCCAGCAGCTTGGGATGGAACCGCGAGCAGTACTTC.

The J gene is TRBJ1-6, the V gene TRBV11-3; D is ambiguous. The germline gives CDR1 SGHNT, CDR2 YENEEA. CDR3 size: 15 residues. Between the trimmed V and J ends, which lost 3 bases and 3 bases, there was a span of 9 bases. In DNA form, the CDR3 reads TGTGCCAGCAGCTTTTACTTTATCTATAATTCACCCCTCCACTTT. This gives the protein CASSFYFIYNSPLHF.

CDR3 residues: CASSPGTQGPDTQYF. The CDR3 nucleotides read TGTGCCAGCAGTCCCGGGACTCAGGGCCCAGATACGCAGTATTTT. The gene calls are TRBV2 and TRBJ2-3, with D perhaps matching TRBD2 (6 bases). V gave up 5 bases and J gave up 4 bases, with 16 bases separating them. The germline V gene encodes CDR1 SNHLY and CDR2 FYNNEI. CDR3 length equals 15 residues.

The rearrangement uses TRBV9 and TRBJ1-6; D might be TRBD1 (6 bases). The CDR3 is 15 residues long. V lost 3 bases and J lost 4, with 11 bases in between. Germline V CDR1 and CDR2: SGDLS, YYNGEE. For the CDR3, the DNA is TGTGCCAGCAGCGAGAGGGACAATTATAATTCACCCCTCCACTTT. Its translation: CASSERDNYNSPLHF.

The CDR3 coding sequence is TGCAGCGTTGACTATCCGGGACAGGGGGTTGACACCATATATTTT. Amino acids: CSVDYPGQGVDTIYF. The chain employs TRBV29-1 and TRBJ1-3, with 11 bases aligning to TRBD1. There are 15 residues in the CDR3. Per germline, CDR1 SQVTM and CDR2 ANQGSEA. J lost 8 bases, V lost 3 bases, and 9 bases had no gene match.